This TCR beta chain was captured by sequencing in a study of CD8 T cells in ankylosing spondylitis. Notes on the study in general: As for the disease-linked clones, they showed a CD8+ phenotype and occurred at relatively low frequencies in peripheral blood. Roughly eight highly homologous variants formed a TCR beta motif that appeared characteristic of ankylosing spondylitis blood. Disease-linked clones reportedly showed significant enrichment in matched ankylosing spondylitis synovial fluid.

Generation of TCR beta libraries employed quantitative 5'-RACE incorporating molecular barcodes. TCRdb reprocessed the 5' RACE reads via MiXCR and lists one record per CDR3 protein. The table shows about 400,000 distinct CDR3 sequences, with 20% to 25% occurring only once. Concerning this clonotype: The antigen remains unidentified.

Trimming stripped 1 base from V and 5 bases from J, with 11 bases between. The CDR3 runs 14 residues. Germline assignment: CDR1 LGHNA and CDR2 YSLEER. This clonotype originated in a male donor with ankylosing spondylitis. The specimen was blood, either unsorted or a sorted T cell fraction (not recorded which). The rearrangement joins TRBV4-3 to TRBJ2-5, with D possibly being TRBD2 (6 bases). CDR3 in amino acids: CASSQADSGETQYF. The CDR3 coding sequence is TGCGCCAGCAGCCAAGCCGACAGCGGGGAGACCCAGTACTTC.